The present TCR beta chain was sequenced within a study of regulatory T cells in long-lasting Graves disease. Study-level results: Having only a small sample size may have limited accuracy.

The V gene end was trimmed by 3 bases and the J gene end by 6 bases; junction bases not matched to a gene: 3. There are 15 residues in the CDR3. Per germline, CDR1 KGHSH and CDR2 LQKENI. Stated time point: newly diagnosed GD, antithyroid drugs for less than 3 months. Isolated PBMC RNA provided the starting material for the TCR library. As regards this clonotype: Its antigen is unidentified.

Construction of the TCR beta libraries employed iRepertoire HTBI primers in conjunction with Arm-PCR of CDR3 regions. TCRdb ran MiXCR on the multiplex PCR reads and lists one entry per CDR3 protein. The table records 350,000 to 500,000 distinct CDR3 sequences, 11% to 15% of them present only once. The same data also went into a second study, on T cells in Graves' hyperthyroidism and ophthalmopathy. That report notes: Across 18 months, stable Graves' hyperthyroidism was marked by no progression to ophthalmopathy. During a first-round RT-PCR of the TCR CDR3, the HTBI primer set was used. Using 13 V-J features, a model discriminated ophthalmopathy from stable hyperthyroidism.

This TCR was sampled from a woman between 50 and 59 years old with Graves disease. The source was peripheral blood mononuclear cells (PBMCs), collected at new diagnosis, from a patient treated with antithyroid drugs. The chain combines TRBV18 with TRBJ1-6, with 9 nucleotides matching TRBD1. The CDR3 region has the DNA TGTGCCAGCTCACCTGGACAGGGGCCTAATTCACCCCTCCACTTT. Translation gives CASSPGQGPNSPLHF.